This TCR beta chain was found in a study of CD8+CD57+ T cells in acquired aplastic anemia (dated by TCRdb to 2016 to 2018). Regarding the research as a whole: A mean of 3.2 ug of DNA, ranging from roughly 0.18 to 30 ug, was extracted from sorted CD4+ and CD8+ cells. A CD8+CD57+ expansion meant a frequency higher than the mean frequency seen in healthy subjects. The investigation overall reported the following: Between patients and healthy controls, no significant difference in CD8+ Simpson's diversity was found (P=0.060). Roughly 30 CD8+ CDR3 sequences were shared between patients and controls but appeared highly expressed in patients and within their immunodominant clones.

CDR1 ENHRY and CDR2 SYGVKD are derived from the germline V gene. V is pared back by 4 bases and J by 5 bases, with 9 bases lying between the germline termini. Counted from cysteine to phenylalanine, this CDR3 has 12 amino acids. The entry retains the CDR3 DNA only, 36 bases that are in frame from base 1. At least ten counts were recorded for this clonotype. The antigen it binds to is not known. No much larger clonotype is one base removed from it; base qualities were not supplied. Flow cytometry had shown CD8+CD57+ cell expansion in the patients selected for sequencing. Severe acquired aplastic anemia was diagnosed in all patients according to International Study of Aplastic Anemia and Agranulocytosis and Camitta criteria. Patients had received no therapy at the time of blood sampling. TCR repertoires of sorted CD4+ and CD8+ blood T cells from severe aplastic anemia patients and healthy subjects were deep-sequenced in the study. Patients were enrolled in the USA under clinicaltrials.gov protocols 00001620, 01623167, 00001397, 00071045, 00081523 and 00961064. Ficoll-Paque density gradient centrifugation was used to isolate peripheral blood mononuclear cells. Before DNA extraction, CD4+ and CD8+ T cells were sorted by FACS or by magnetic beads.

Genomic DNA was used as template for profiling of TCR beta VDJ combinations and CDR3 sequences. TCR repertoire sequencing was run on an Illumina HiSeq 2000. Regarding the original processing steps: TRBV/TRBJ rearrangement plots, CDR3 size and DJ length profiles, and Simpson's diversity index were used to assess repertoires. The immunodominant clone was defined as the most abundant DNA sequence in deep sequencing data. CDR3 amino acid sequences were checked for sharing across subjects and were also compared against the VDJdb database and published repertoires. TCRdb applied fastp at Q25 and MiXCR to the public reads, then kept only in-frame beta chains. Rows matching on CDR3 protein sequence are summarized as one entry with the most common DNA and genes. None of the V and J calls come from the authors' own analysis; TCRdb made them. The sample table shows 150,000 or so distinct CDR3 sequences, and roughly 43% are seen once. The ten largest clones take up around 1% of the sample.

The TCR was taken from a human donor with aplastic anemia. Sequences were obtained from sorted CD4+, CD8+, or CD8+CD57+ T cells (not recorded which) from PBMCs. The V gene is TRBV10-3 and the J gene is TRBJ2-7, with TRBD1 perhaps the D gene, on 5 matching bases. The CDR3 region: CAISGQGNEQYF. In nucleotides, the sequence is TGTGCCATCAGTGGTCAGGGAAACGAGCAGTACTTC.